A selection of T cell receptor beta chains follows, all from one sample in a study of human T cells and chemical hapten exposure. MiXCR was run by TCRdb on the RACE reads, yielding one entry per CDR3 protein. This table has about 120,000 distinct CDR3 sequences, approximately 15% appearing once. The sample in question was whole blood, obtained in connection with sensitization to the hapten diphenylcyclopropenone (DPC). The receptor source for this set is a young man with alopecia areata. Some clones in this sample may be carry-over from other donors' samples. The conserved cysteine and the conserved F or W are not part of the CDR3 here.

v_call cdr3_aa
TRBV15 ATSRGTENTEAF
TRBV14 ASRKRESNSPLH
TRBV20-1 SARDLGQNDQPQH
TRBV7-3 ASSLSTGPYNEQF
TRBV7-2 ASSLDSATGNTIY
TRBV5-1 ASKKQGTNTEAF
TRBV7-9 ASSSPDSEGQPQH
TRBV6-1 ASRGRESYT
TRBV21-1 ASSKPRDRANTGELF
TRBV7-9 ASSRSGGHSYNEQF
TRBV24-1 ATSEGDGPRDTQY
TRBV7-8 ASSRTDTRNTGELF
TRBV25-1 ASSSQGQVTEAF
TRBV29-1 SVAGQGLWNTEAF
TRBV27 ASSLATNRDYNEQF
TRBV10-2 ASNARGTGGGNTIY
TRBV28 ASSLTRTATGELF
TRBV27 ASSFVFETGMPETQY
TRBV12-3/TRBV12-4 ASSQNTGWNTEAF
TRBV18 ASSRPTVEETQY
TRBV18 ASSPSGTGVSPLH
TRBV7-9 ASSLRATGELF
TRBV10-3 AALAGGGYEQY
TRBV18 ASSPRPGEANEKLF
TRBV28 ASSFEDRQPFYGYT
TRBV6-1 ASRGTGNLGTEAF
TRBV20-1 SAGDRLTNQPQH
TRBV5-1 ASSLDRADTIY
TRBV29-1 SVLTWGTQY
TRBV29-1 SVEVATEAF
TRBV6-1 ASGRGETDTQY
TRBV7-3 ASSFTFGSYEQY
TRBV14 ASSLTTGLNTEAF
TRBV12-3/TRBV12-4 ASRPTLSSYNEQF
TRBV12-3/TRBV12-4 ASGTSGGAYNEQF
TRBV7-6 ASSFLTSGGGLSYEQY
TRBV7-2 ASSGGPTGDTDTQY
TRBV10-1 ATPPAENTEAF
TRBV10-3 AISEYRDETQY
TRBV19 ASSIRDTNYEQY
TRBV5-1 ASSQGGPLTGELF
TRBV9 ASSARQGAGNTIY
TRBV28 ASSLLVGDRRGSPLH
TRBV4-3 ASSQEGPLGDTQY
TRBV29-1 SGGTRLAGAGTQY
TRBV7-9 ASSPPLQETQY
TRBV4-1 ASGGGSSYNEQF
TRBV11-2 ASSFDRGSYEETQY
TRBV28 ASSSPFRNTIY
TRBV11-2 ASSLESRQGHEQY
TRBV5-6 ASSLLETQY
TRBV5-1 ASMVGGTDTQY
TRBV6-5 ASRPGLANNEQF
TRBV6-5 ASSYRHTDTQY